The 29 T cell receptor beta chains below were found in one sample sequenced in a study of T cell repertoires in cytomegalovirus infection. No antigen has been identified for these receptors. TCRdb analysed the reads with MiXCR anew, one entry per CDR3 protein. The top ten hold about a sixth of the sample, which has just under 500,000 distinct CDR3 sequences, roughly a third seen once. Sequenced here: cultured PBMCs, sampled from culture after CMV antigen stimulation. The origin of the receptors is a human donor in good health (CMV status not recorded). Some clones in this sample may be carry-over from other donors' samples.

This chain links TRBV7-2 with TRBJ1-5, with unresolved D. Germline V gene lookup returns CDR1 SGHTA and CDR2 FQGNSA. The CDR3 spans 14 residues. V was clipped by 3 bases and J by 0 bases, with 6 bases between them. The CDR3 sequence: CASSFGDSNQPQHF. The CDR3 DNA sequence: TGTGCCAGCAGCTTTGGGGATAGCAATCAGCCCCAGCATTTT.

V usage is TRBV5-4 and J usage is TRBJ1-1; 8 nucleotides agree with TRBD1. The CDR3 contains 15 residues. Trimming cost V 0 bases and J 9 bases; bases outside gene matches: 10. Germline V lookup: CDR1 SGHNT, CDR2 YYREEE (reference sequence). CDR3 sequence (DNA): TGTGCCAGCAGCTTGGCCCGGGACAGGTTTTACCAAGCTTTCTTT. Translation gives CASSLARDRFYQAFF.

This chain connects TRBV11-3 to TRBJ2-2, with a tentative D call TRBD2 (6 bases). This CDR3 comprises 16 residues. The germline V gene encodes CDR1 SGHNT and CDR2 YENEEA. V lost 7 bases and J lost 3, with 18 bases in between. The CDR3 spells CASTPEGTTHTGELFF. The DNA of the CDR3 is TGTGCCAGCACCCCGGAGGGGACGACTCACACCGGGGAGCTGTTTTTT. Full variable domain (rest looked up from reference TRBV11-3 and TRBJ2-2): EAGVVQSPRYKIIEKKQPVAFWCNPISGHNTLYWYLQNLGQGPELLIRYENEEAVDDSQLPKDRFSAERLKGVDSTLKIQPAELGDSAVYLCASTPEGTTHTGELFFGEGSRLTVL.

In this sample, this clonotype turned up many times. V gene TRBV7-2 combines with J gene TRBJ2-1, with D uncertain. The V and J ends lost 5 bases and 0 bases respectively, with 17 bases between them. Germline CDR1 and CDR2: SGHTA and FQGNSA. The CDR3 is made up of 17 amino acids. CDR3 region: CASSELTVWSSYNEQFF. The CDR3 DNA reads TGTGCCAGCAGCGAACTTACGGTTTGGAGCTCCTACAATGAGCAGTTCTTC.

There are many counts of this clonotype. This chain uses TRBV7-2 with TRBJ1-2; 9 positions match TRBD1. The J segment lost 2 bases and the V segment lost 5 bases, leaving 9 bases of the junction unmatched. CDR3 length: 16 residues. The V gene's germline CDR1 is SGHTA and CDR2 FQGNSA. The CDR3 DNA is TGTGCCAGCAGCCCCAGATCGGGACAGGGAAACTATGGCTACACCTTC. Translation: CASSPRSGQGNYGYTF. Combining the CDR3 with reference TRBV7-2 and TRBJ1-2 gives the whole variable domain GAGVSQSPSNKVTEKGKDVELRCDPISGHTALYWYRQSLGQGLEFLIYFQGNSAPDKSGLPSDRFSAERTGGSVSTLTIQRTQQEDSAVYLCASSPRSGQGNYGYTFGSGTRLTVV.

This rearrangement joins TRBV6-1 to TRBJ2-1; 7 positions match TRBD1. Germline-derived CDR1 and CDR2 are MNHNS and SASEGT. V shed 6 bases and J 7 bases; nucleotides not matched to a gene: 12. The CDR3 covers 15 residues. The CDR3 DNA is TGTGCCAGCAGGGGATCAAGGGGGCAGAGAAATGAGCAGTTCTTC. It yields the protein CASRGSRGQRNEQFF.

This clonotype has just a few counts. This sequence joins TRBV6-2 or TRBV6-3 and TRBJ1-5; D remains unclear. The V and J ends lost 2 bases and 4 bases respectively, with 6 bases between them. The CDR3 is made up of 13 amino acids. CDR1 is MNHEY and CDR2 is SVGEGT in the germline V gene. CDR3 in DNA: TGTGCCAGCAGTTACCAGATTAATCAGCCCCAGCATTTT. Translated: CASSYQINQPQHF.

This clonotype was recorded at least ten times. The chain links TRBV27 to TRBJ1-6; no clear D gene. This CDR3 has 15 amino acids. V was clipped by 6 bases and J by 10 bases, with 19 bases between them. The germline V gene encodes CDR1 MNHEY and CDR2 SMNVEV (reference sequence). The CDR3 reads CASSSKSKGISPLHF. The CDR3 DNA follows: TGTGCCAGCAGCTCAAAATCAAAAGGGATCTCACCCCTCCACTTT.

This clonotype has only a few counts. The gene calls are TRBV6-1 and TRBJ1-2; D possibly corresponds to TRBD1 (6 bases). This CDR3 has 16 amino acids. V dropped 3 bases and J dropped 4 bases, with 18 bases sitting between them. Germline CDR1 MNHNS, CDR2 SASEGT. In DNA form, the CDR3 reads TGTGCCAGCAGTGACAGGGGAACAGACTATTTCTATGGCTACACCTTC. Protein product: CASSDRGTDYFYGYTF.

The sample holds one count of this clonotype. The chain links TRBV7-9 to TRBJ1-1; TRBD1 matches 9 bases. The CDR3 extends over 13 amino acids. J was trimmed by 7 bases and V by 4 bases; bases with no gene match: 4. Germline-derived CDR1 and CDR2 are SEHNR and FQNEAQ (reference sequence). For the CDR3, the DNA is TGTGCCAGCAGCTCACAGGGGGCTATTGAAGCTTTCTTT. Protein: CASSSQGAIEAFF.

This clonotype has just a few counts. This rearrangement joins TRBV7-9 to TRBJ1-6; perhaps TRBD1 as D (6 bases). CDR3 size: 19 residues. V lost 2 bases and J 5 bases, leaving 22 bases between the germline ends. In germline, CDR1 is SEHNR, CDR2 FQNEAQ (reference sequence). The CDR3 sequence is CASSLYGFGTSMNNSPLHF. CDR3 in DNA: TGTGCCAGCAGCTTATACGGTTTCGGGACAAGCATGAATAATTCACCCCTCCACTTT.

This clonotype has only a few counts. V is TRBV27 and J is TRBJ1-1; D is unclear. This CDR3 spans 17 amino acids. Germline V gives CDR1 MNHEY, CDR2 SMNVEV (reference sequence). Trimming removed 3 bases at V and 3 bases at J, with 20 bases between. The CDR3 sequence is CASSFQAVGGLDTEAFF. DNA of the CDR3: TGTGCCAGCAGTTTCCAGGCGGTCGGAGGGCTGGACACTGAAGCTTTCTTT.

CDR3 protein: CSARPPEGSSYNEQFF. CDR3 coding DNA: TGCAGTGCTAGACCCCCTGAAGGGAGCTCCTACAATGAGCAGTTCTTC. The chain uses TRBV20-1 and TRBJ2-1; D is possibly TRBD2 (5 bases). The length of the CDR3 is 16 residues. The V gene lost 2 bases and the J gene lost 0 bases, with 14 bases spanning the gap. CDR1 is DFQATT, CDR2 SNEGSKA, per germline (reference sequence).

This clonotype was seen only a few times. V and J are TRBV7-3 and TRBJ2-7, with unresolved D. The CDR3 is 15 amino acids. V lost 5 bases and J 1 base, leaving 15 bases between the germline ends. In germline, CDR1 is SGHTA, CDR2 FQGTGA. The CDR3 spells CASSRGGAPSYEQYF. The CDR3 DNA is TGTGCCAGCAGCCGAGGTGGCGCTCCATCCTACGAGCAGTACTTC.

The chain employs TRBV7-2 and TRBJ1-1, with 8 bases identical to TRBD1. Germline CDR1 and CDR2: SGHTA and FQGNSA. The CDR3 spans 16 residues. V gave up 3 bases and J gave up 12 bases; unmatched junction bases: 18. CDR3 residues: CASSFVAPRTGSGPFF. The CDR3 DNA reads TGTGCCAGCAGCTTTGTGGCCCCGCGGACAGGGAGCGGGCCTTTCTTT.

This chain uses TRBV28 with TRBJ2-7, with no clear D. The CDR3 consists of 15 residues. The germline CDR1 and CDR2 sequences are MDHEN and SYDVKM. V was clipped by 4 bases and J by 2 bases, with 15 bases between them. The CDR3 DNA is TGTGCCAGCAGTTCCCCCCCAACCCTTGCCTACGAGCAGTACTTC. This encodes CASSSPPTLAYEQYF. Together with reference TRBV28 and TRBJ2-7, the CDR3 gives the full variable domain: DVKVTQSSRYLVKRTGEKVFLECVQDMDHENMFWYRQDPGLGLRLIYFSYDVKMKEKGDIPEGYSVSREKKERFSLILESASTNQTSMYLCASSSPPTLAYEQYFGPGTRLTVT.

The chain combines TRBV4-1 with TRBJ1-4, with 7 bases aligning to TRBD1. Per the germline V gene, CDR1 is MGHRA and CDR2 is YSYEKL. Germline trimming cut 1 base from V and 8 bases from J; bases unmatched to any gene: 1. The CDR3 is 13 amino acids. The CDR3 loop reads CASSQGQGEKLFF. The CDR3 DNA follows: TGCGCCAGCAGCCAAGGACAGGGAGAAAAACTGTTTTTT.

The genes are TRBV5-1 and TRBJ1-1; no clear D. The CDR3 is 12 residues long. Trimming removed 5 bases at V and 1 base at J, with 6 bases between. From germline, CDR1 is SGHRS and CDR2 YFSETQ. The CDR3 is CASRAPNTEAFF. The CDR3 DNA is TGCGCCAGCAGGGCCCCGAACACTGAAGCTTTCTTT.

In its sample, this clonotype was seen a few times. In nucleotides, the CDR3 is TGTGCCAGCAGACTAGGGACAGGGAGGAATCAGCCCCAGCATTTT. Translation: CASRLGTGRNQPQHF. V gene TRBV12-3 or TRBV12-4 combines with J gene TRBJ1-5, with 9 bases lining up with TRBD1. V was pared by 6 bases and J by 4 bases, with 7 bases of the junction left unmatched. The CDR3 extends over 15 amino acids.

This clonotype turned up a few times. The chain joins TRBV12-3 or TRBV12-4 to TRBJ2-7; TRBD1 matches 10 bases. The CDR3 consists of 15 residues. Unmatched junction bases numbered 2, after V lost 0 bases and J lost 3 bases. The CDR3 reads CASSLARTGGYEQYF. The CDR3 bases are TGTGCCAGCAGTTTAGCGCGGACAGGGGGCTACGAGCAGTACTTC.

This clonotype was recorded at least ten times. The chain combines TRBV10-3 with TRBJ2-7; TRBD1 agrees at 11 bases. The CDR3 runs 15 residues. J lost 4 bases, V lost 10 bases, and 12 bases had no gene match. Germline values: CDR1 ENHRY, CDR2 SYGVKD. CDR3 sequence (DNA): TGTGCCACTAGACCTGGGACAGGGGGGAAGTACGAGCAGTACTTC. Residues: CATRPGTGGKYEQYF.

This clonotype was recorded a few times. The rearrangement joins TRBV7-2 to TRBJ2-1; possibly TRBD2 for D (5 bases). Germline V gives CDR1 SGHTA, CDR2 FQGNSA. Deletions cut 1 base from V and 9 bases from J, with 16 bases between. This CDR3 is 15 amino acids long. CDR3 sequence reads: CASSLGSLRVGEQFF. The CDR3 DNA sequence: TGTGCCAGCAGCTTAGGCAGCTTGCGGGTCGGTGAGCAGTTCTTC.

The V call is TRBV20-1, the J call TRBJ2-1; D is possibly TRBD2 (5 bases). Germline V CDR1 and CDR2: DFQATT, SNEGSKA (reference sequence). This CDR3 comprises 12 residues. With 7 bases removed from V and 4 bases from J, the gap between germline ends came to 11 bases. The CDR3 coding sequence is TGCAGTGTCCCCAGCGGATACAATGAGCAGTTCTTC. Translating it yields CSVPSGYNEQFF.

The rearrangement joins TRBV7-2 to TRBJ2-2; no reliable D call. Germline CDR1 SGHTA, CDR2 FQGNSA. The CDR3 runs 14 residues. V lost 3 bases and J 7 bases, leaving 12 bases between the germline ends. CDR3 sequence reads: CASSLRPWGGELFF. The CDR3, as DNA: TGTGCCAGCAGCTTGAGGCCATGGGGCGGGGAGCTGTTTTTT.

The genes are TRBV7-2 and TRBJ1-2; D remains ambiguous. This CDR3 has 13 amino acids. Trimming took off 6 bases at V and 2 bases at J, with 10 bases between the two ends. Germline V gene lookup returns CDR1 SGHTA and CDR2 FQGNSA. The CDR3 region is CASRPTENYGYTF. CDR3 coding DNA: TGTGCCAGCAGACCTACAGAAAACTATGGCTACACCTTC.

This clonotype was counted between two and nine times. The rearrangement joins TRBV7-3 to TRBJ2-3; D unresolved. Germline lookup yields CDR1 SGHTA and CDR2 FQGTGA. The CDR3 extends over 14 amino acids. The ends were cut back, 0 bases at V and 0 bases at J, with 4 bases in the middle. The CDR3 nucleotides are TGTGCCAGCAGCTTAACGTTAAGCACAGATACGCAGTATTTT. The encoded protein is CASSLTLSTDTQYF.

This clonotype was counted ten times or more. The chain couples TRBV7-9 to TRBJ2-1; 11 nucleotides align to TRBD2. The CDR3 loop spans 15 amino acids. Germline V gene sequence: CDR1 SEHNR, CDR2 FQNEAQ (reference sequence). V lost 6 bases, J lost 6 bases, and 7 bases stayed unmatched. As DNA, the CDR3 is TGTGCCAGCAGTACCGGGACTAGCGGAACCAATGAGCAGTTCTTC. This translates into CASSTGTSGTNEQFF.

V usage is TRBV7-2 and J usage is TRBJ1-1; possibly TRBD1 for D (5 bases). The ends were cut back, 3 bases at V and 1 base at J, with 9 bases in the middle. Germline V gene lookup returns CDR1 SGHTA and CDR2 FQGNSA. The CDR3 extends over 14 amino acids. The CDR3 loop is CASSFDRRNTEAFF. CDR3 DNA: TGTGCCAGCAGCTTTGACAGAAGGAACACTGAAGCTTTCTTT.

The gene calls are TRBV24-1 and TRBJ1-2; 12 bases match TRBD1. The CDR3 totals 13 residues. With 7 bases clipped from V and 7 bases from J, the junction kept 3 bases outside the gene matches. CDR1 and CDR2 (germline): KGHDR, SFDVKD. The CDR3 loop is CATRGTGGIGYTF. The CDR3 nucleotides read TGTGCCACCAGGGGGACAGGGGGCATTGGCTACACCTTC.